One and the same sample provided the 21 T cell receptor beta chains below, sequenced in a study of OX40 agonist ivuxolimab in advanced cancers. Here immunoSEQ multiplex PCR was the method, and the copy in TCRdb shows in-frame clones only, minus some. The table lists tens of thousands of clones, approximately 85% of them singletons, with roughly 3.4% in the top ten. The sample was CD4+ or CD8+ T cells sorted from blood, taken in a trial of the OX40 agonist ivuxolimab. These TCRs come from an adult with an advanced solid tumor such as melanoma, head and neck, liver or kidney cancer.

This chain joins TRBV7-2 and TRBJ2-5, with 8 positions matching TRBD2. This CDR3 region has 15 residues. The junction had 5 bases not matched to a gene; V was cut back by 0 bases and J by 5 bases. Germline assignment: CDR1 SGHTA and CDR2 FQGNSA. The CDR3 sequence: CASSLAGGRRETQYF. CDR3 DNA sequence: TGTGCCAGCAGCTTAGCTGGCGGGAGGCGGGAGACCCAGTACTTC.

The V gene is TRBV7-2, the J gene TRBJ2-1; possible D gene TRBD2, 6 bases. The CDR3 covers 15 residues. Germline V gene data show CDR1 as SGHTA and CDR2 as FQGNSA. Trimming shortened V by 0 bases and J by 7 bases, and 13 bases separated the two germline ends. The CDR3 reads CASSLAGIRENEQFF. Written as DNA, the CDR3 is TGTGCCAGCAGCTTAGCGGGAATTCGGGAGAATGAGCAGTTCTTC.

The genes are TRBV5-4 and TRBJ2-3; a weak D match, TRBD2 (5 bases). V lost 1 base and J lost 3, with 12 bases in between. The CDR3 runs 15 residues. The germline V gene has CDR1 SGHNT and CDR2 YYREEE (reference sequence). The CDR3 DNA reads as TGTGCCAGCAGCTTGTTCGGACGAGGGACAGATACGCAGTATTTT. Protein product: CASSLFGRGTDTQYF.

Only one count was recorded for this clone. J is TRBJ2-2 and V is TRBV11-2; 11 bases are a match to TRBD2. After removal of 3 bases from V and 5 bases from J, the junction contained 2 bases not matched to a gene. This CDR3 has 15 residues. The germline gives CDR1 SGHAT, CDR2 FQNNGV. The CDR3 region has the DNA TGTGCCAGCAGCTTCTGGACTAGCGGGACCGGGGAGCTGTTTTTT. Amino acids: CASSFWTSGTGELFF.

CDR3 protein: CASSPLTSGLHYEQYF. CDR3 nucleotide sequence: TGTGCCAGCAGTCCACTCACTAGCGGTCTACACTACGAGCAGTACTTC. The J gene is TRBJ2-7, the V gene TRBV27; 8 bases match TRBD2. Germline CDR1 and CDR2: MNHEY and SMNVEV (reference sequence). With V trimmed by 5 bases and J by 3 bases, 12 bases remained unmatched. The length of the CDR3 is 16 residues.

J is TRBJ2-3 and V is TRBV5-1, with D perhaps TRBD2 (6 bases). This CDR3 has 15 residues. V lost 0 bases to trimming and J lost 0 bases, with 8 bases between them. CDR1 and CDR2 from the germline V gene are SGHRS and YFSETQ. CDR3 sequence (DNA): TGCGCCAGCAGCTTGGGTAGCGGTAGCACAGATACGCAGTATTTT. Its translation: CASSLGSGSTDTQYF.

This chain's CDR3 is CASSLARRGREAFF. CDR3 coding DNA: TGTGCCAGCAGCTTAGCCAGGAGGGGGAGAGAAGCTTTCTTT. The rearrangement uses TRBV11-2 and TRBJ1-1, with D possibly TRBD1 on 6 matching bases. The CDR3 has 14 residues. Germline V gene lookup returns CDR1 SGHAT and CDR2 FQNNGV. With 1 base removed from V and 8 bases from J, the gap between germline ends came to 14 bases.

The rearrangement joins TRBV7-9 to TRBJ2-7; the D is unclear. The CDR3 consists of 16 residues. The V end lost 1 base, the J end lost 0 bases, and 13 bases lay between the germline ends. Germline assignment: CDR1 SEHNR and CDR2 FQNEAQ (reference sequence). DNA for the CDR3: TGTGCCAGCAGCTTAGAATCTCTGGGCTCCTCCTACGAGCAGTACTTC. Translating gives CASSLESLGSSYEQYF. Variable domain in full (rest from reference TRBV7-9 and TRBJ2-7): DTGVSQNPRHKITKRGQNVTFRCDPISEHNRLYWYRQTLGQGPEFLTYFQNEAQLEKSRLLSDRFSAERPKGSFSTLEIQRTEQGDSAMYLCASSLESLGSSYEQYFGPGTRLTVT.

V and J are TRBV9 and TRBJ2-1; D may correspond to TRBD1 or TRBD2 (5 bases each). The germline V gene encodes CDR1 SGDLS and CDR2 YYNGEE. Trimming pared 0 bases from V and 8 bases from J, leaving 12 bases between. This CDR3 is 14 amino acids long. The CDR3: CASSVGGSWDEQFF. The DNA for the CDR3 is TGTGCCAGCAGCGTAGGGGGGAGTTGGGATGAGCAGTTCTTC. Combining the CDR3 with reference TRBV9 and TRBJ2-1 gives the whole variable domain DSGVTQTPKHLITATGQRVTLRCSPRSGDLSVYWYQQSLDQGLQFLIQYYNGEERAKGNILERFSAQQFPDLHSELNLSSLELGDSALYFCASSVGGSWDEQFFGPGTRLTVL.

V is TRBV7-9 and J is TRBJ1-1; D possibly corresponds to TRBD1 (5 bases). The V end lost 1 base, the J end lost 3 bases, and 9 bases lay between the germline ends. The CDR3 is 14 amino acids. Germline CDR1 SEHNR, CDR2 FQNEAQ (reference sequence). The CDR3 nucleotides read TGTGCCAGCAGCTTAGGGCAGGGATACACTGAAGCTTTCTTT. Translating gives CASSLGQGYTEAFF.

The V call is TRBV6-5, the J call TRBJ2-7, with 7 bases lining up with TRBD2. The germline CDR1 and CDR2 sequences are MNHEY and SVGAGI. The CDR3 covers 15 residues. Trimming cost V 7 bases and J 0 bases; bases outside gene matches: 9. The DNA for the CDR3 is TGTGCCAGCACGGAGCGGGGCCTGAACTCCTACGAGCAGTACTTC. The encoded protein is CASTERGLNSYEQYF.

This clone came up once. The rearrangement uses TRBV11-3 and TRBJ2-3; 10 positions agree with TRBD2. Trimming took 3 bases from V and 4 from J; bases not matched to a gene: 7. The CDR3 covers 16 residues. The germline V gene has CDR1 SGHNT and CDR2 YENEEA. The CDR3 DNA is TGTGCCAGCAGCTTTTTAGCGGGAGGCCCCGCAGATACGCAGTATTTT. Residues: CASSFLAGGPADTQYF. The full variable domain, its missing parts supplied by reference TRBV11-3 and TRBJ2-3, is EAGVVQSPRYKIIEKKQPVAFWCNPISGHNTLYWYLQNLGQGPELLIRYENEEAVDDSQLPKDRFSAERLKGVDSTLKIQPAELGDSAVYLCASSFLAGGPADTQYFGPGTRLTVL.

The J gene is TRBJ1-4, the V gene TRBV4-1, with TRBD1 as a possible D gene (6 bases). The V gene's germline CDR1 is MGHRA and CDR2 YSYEKL. Trimming removed 0 bases from V and 0 bases from J, with 23 bases in between. The CDR3 totals 21 residues. The CDR3 sequence: CASSQDAGGRVVSATNEKLFF. DNA for the CDR3: TGCGCCAGCAGCCAAGATGCGGGGGGCAGGGTTGTATCTGCAACTAATGAAAAACTGTTTTTT.

Written as DNA, the CDR3 is TGTGCCAGCAGCTTAGAAATTGTGCGTAACGGGGAGCTGTTTTTT. Protein: CASSLEIVRNGELFF. The V call is TRBV7-9, the J call TRBJ2-2; D not certain. The CDR3 is 15 amino acids. V was shortened by 1 base and J by 7 bases, with 13 bases between the two germline ends. Germline V CDR1 and CDR2: SEHNR, FQNEAQ (reference sequence).

The CDR3 is CASSSGTSGNTIYF. CDR3 DNA sequence: TGTGCCAGCAGTTCAGGGACGTCCGGAAACACCATATATTTT. The rearrangement joins TRBV28 to TRBJ1-3; tentatively, D is TRBD1 (5 bases). Trimming removed 4 bases at V and 4 bases at J, with 11 bases between. CDR3 length equals 14 residues. Germline CDR1 reads MDHEN; CDR2 reads SYDVKM. Filled out from reference TRBV28 and TRBJ1-3, the complete variable domain reads DVKVTQSSRYLVKRTGEKVFLECVQDMDHENMFWYRQDPGLGLRLIYFSYDVKMKEKGDIPEGYSVSREKKERFSLILESASTNQTSMYLCASSSGTSGNTIYFGEGSWLTVV.

This chain connects TRBV30 to TRBJ2-5; perhaps D is TRBD1 or TRBD2 (6 bases each). The J call is uncertain, as TRBJ2-7 better fits the DNA end. Germline assignment: CDR1 GTSNPN and CDR2 SVGIG (reference sequence). This CDR3 is built from 17 residues. The CDR3 region has the DNA TGTGCCTGGAGTCCTCTATGGGGGGCTGGCGGGACCTACGAGCAGTACTTC. Translation gives CAWSPLWGAGGTYEQYF.

This clone was recorded only once. V and J are TRBV4-2 and TRBJ2-1; TRBD2 agrees at 10 bases. The germline gives CDR1 LGHNA, CDR2 YNFKEQ. Losses at the gene ends were 1 base for V and 9 bases for J; bases not matched to a gene: 12. The CDR3 totals 17 residues. Here the CDR3 DNA reads TGTGCCAGCAGCCAAGTTAGAGCGGGAGGGCCAGCAGGTGAGCAGTTCTTC. It encodes CASSQVRAGGPAGEQFF.

This clone is labeled medium-sized. The chain uses TRBV4-2 and TRBJ1-4; 9 bases map to TRBD1. V lost 2 bases to trimming and J lost 3 bases; unmatched junction nucleotides: 7. This CDR3 spans 17 amino acids. Per germline, CDR1 LGHNA and CDR2 YNFKEQ. The CDR3 is CASSQSGTGSANEKLFF. The CDR3 DNA reads TGTGCCAGCAGCCAATCCGGGACAGGGTCGGCTAATGAAAAACTGTTTTTT.

The CDR3: CASTPYTRDEQYF. As DNA, the CDR3 is TGTGCCAGCACTCCCTACACGAGGGACGAGCAGTACTTC. J is TRBJ2-7 and V is TRBV28; D may be TRBD2 (5 bases). Germline assignment: CDR1 MDHEN and CDR2 SYDVKM. Trimming took 7 bases from V and 5 from J, leaving 15 bases between them. The CDR3 length is 13 residues.

This clone is a singleton in its sample. The chain has TRBV9 and TRBJ2-5, with 9 bases aligning to TRBD2. The germline CDR1 and CDR2 sequences are SGDLS and YYNGEE. Trimming removed 7 bases from V and 4 bases from J; junction bases left unmatched: 8. The CDR3 contains 14 residues. The CDR3 protein is CASGTAGGGETQYF. Here the CDR3 DNA reads TGTGCCAGCGGCACAGCGGGAGGAGGAGAGACCCAGTACTTC.

V gene TRBV2 combines with J gene TRBJ1-4; 9 nucleotides agree with TRBD1. The CDR3 has 15 amino acids. Germline lookup yields CDR1 SNHLY and CDR2 FYNNEI. V dropped 5 bases and J dropped 5; count of bases not matched to a gene: 6. CDR3 region: CASSPTGGGNEKLFF. Here the CDR3 DNA reads TGTGCCAGCAGTCCGACAGGGGGAGGGAATGAAAAACTGTTTTTT.